Listed below are T cell receptor beta chains from one sample, sequenced in a study of cytomegalovirus exposure and HLA in healthy donors. Produced via immunoSEQ multiplex PCR; TCRdb's table is partial and in-frame only. In all, the sample yields around 57,000 clones. Sequenced material: PBMCs. The receptors stem from a woman between 45 and 60 years old in good health and CMV-seropositive. The conserved cysteine and the conserved F or W are not part of the CDR3 here. D genes are given only for firm matches.

d_call v_call cdr3_aa
TRBD1 TRBV30 AWTLSGTGKTQY
. TRBV6-5 ASSYPGRGGYGYT
. TRBV5-1 ASSFGETQY
TRBD1 TRBV30 AWSGWTGPNQPQH
. TRBV19 ASSIGGAGQF
. TRBV7-2 ASSGLGLRGNEQF
TRBD1 TRBV11-1 ASSWDRGELF
. TRBV5-1 ASSSMPLGQIMNTEAF
TRBD2 TRBV5-1 ASSFLAGAEETQY
. TRBV30 AWSVILYRYT
. TRBV12-5 ASGLKSILEEGQPQH
. TRBV7-8 ASSLTVNTEAF